The 17 T cell receptor beta chains below all came from one sample that was sequenced in a study of blood T cell repertoires in COVID-19. Generated by immunoSEQ multiplex PCR, the TCRdb table keeps only in-frame clones and is missing some. The sample yields about 110,000 clones, 70% to 80% seen once. The sequencing sample was made of peripheral blood. The receptors derive from a human donor with acute or convalescent COVID-19. The donor label of this sample is uncertain.

This chain links TRBV27 with TRBJ2-2; 13 positions match TRBD2. CDR1 is MNHEY and CDR2 is SMNVEV in the germline V gene (reference sequence). The CDR3 has 15 amino acids. Trimming took 7 bases from V and 4 from J; bases not matched to a gene: 3. CDR3 loop: CASTGTSGVTGELFF. The DNA for the CDR3 is TGTGCCAGCACTGGGACTAGCGGGGTCACCGGGGAGCTGTTTTTT.

J is TRBJ2-5 and V is TRBV7-3; D might be TRBD2 (5 bases). Germline-derived CDR1 and CDR2 are SGHTA and FQGTGA. The CDR3 runs 13 residues. With 5 bases removed from V and 4 bases from J, the gap between germline ends came to 11 bases. CDR3 loop: CASSRGPIETQYF. DNA of the CDR3: TGTGCCAGCAGCCGAGGGCCCATAGAGACCCAGTACTTC. The whole variable domain, filled in from reference TRBV7-3 and TRBJ2-5, reads GAGVSQTPSNKVTEKGKYVELRCDPISGHTALYWYRQSLGQGPEFLIYFQGTGAADDSGLPNDRFFAVRPEGSVSTLKIQRTERGDSAVYLCASSRGPIETQYFGPGTRLLVL.

The V call is TRBV30, the J call TRBJ2-7; 9 bases map to TRBD1. The CDR3 has 13 residues. Looked up from germline, CDR1 is GTSNPN and CDR2 is SVGIG (reference sequence). Losses at the gene ends were 4 bases for V and 7 bases for J; bases not matched to a gene: 8. CDR3 sequence (DNA): TGTGCCTGGAACGCGGACAGGGGATGGGAGCAGTACTTC. Translation gives CAWNADRGWEQYF.

The genes are TRBV7-2 and TRBJ1-6, with 9 positions matching TRBD1. There are 15 residues in the CDR3. Germline CDR1 reads SGHTA; CDR2 reads FQGNSA. The ends lost 6 bases at V and 9 bases at J; junction bases unmatched: 9. CDR3 amino acids: CASSSGGQGISPLHF. The CDR3 nucleotides are TGTGCCAGCAGTTCCGGAGGACAGGGGATTTCACCCCTCCACTTT.

In its sample, this clone was seen a few times. The V and J genes are TRBV2 and TRBJ1-6; 7 nucleotides match TRBD1. Germline assignment: CDR1 SNHLY and CDR2 FYNNEI. This CDR3 spans 14 amino acids. After removal of 4 bases from V and 9 bases from J, the junction contained 6 bases not matched to a gene. The CDR3 here is CASSGTGGGSPLHF. The DNA for the CDR3 is TGTGCCAGCAGTGGGACAGGCGGTGGTTCACCCCTCCACTTT.

The V and J genes are TRBV6-5 and TRBJ1-1, with 7 nucleotides matching TRBD1. CDR3 size: 15 residues. Germline CDR1 MNHEY, CDR2 SVGAGI. V was pared by 2 bases and J by 0 bases, with 3 bases of the junction left unmatched. DNA for the CDR3: TGTGCCAGCAGTTACAGGGGGCCTATGAACACTGAAGCTTTCTTT. This encodes CASSYRGPMNTEAFF.

J is TRBJ2-7 and V is TRBV27, with TRBD2 as a possible D gene (6 bases). The CDR3 is 13 amino acids. The V end was cut by 4 bases, the J end by 4 bases, with 11 bases between. Looked up from germline, CDR1 is MNHEY and CDR2 is SMNVEV (reference sequence). CDR3: CASSSGRSYEQYV. The CDR3 coding sequence is TGTGCCAGCAGTTCGGGGAGGTCGTACGAGCAGTACGTC.

V and J are TRBV4-1 and TRBJ2-1, with 14 bases lining up with TRBD2. Trimming cost V 1 base and J 9 bases; bases outside gene matches: 8. The V gene's germline CDR1 is MGHRA and CDR2 YSYEKL. CDR3 length: 17 amino acids. The CDR3 DNA reads TGCGCCAGCAGCCAAGGACTAGCGGGGGGGCCAGGTGGTGAGCAGTTCTTC. It specifies CASSQGLAGGPGGEQFF.

This clone appeared a single time. This chain uses TRBV5-1 with TRBJ1-6; TRBD1 matches at 10 bases. V shed 5 bases and J 7 bases; nucleotides not matched to a gene: 6. Germline V CDR1 and CDR2: SGHRS, YFSETQ. This CDR3 has 15 amino acids. DNA of the CDR3: TGCGCCAGCAGATTCGGGACAGGGGACAATTCACCCCTCCACTTT. This codes for CASRFGTGDNSPLHF.

The rearrangement links TRBV5-6 to TRBJ2-7; 8 bases are a match to TRBD1. The germline V gene has CDR1 SGHDT and CDR2 YYEEEE. V dropped 4 bases and J dropped 2; count of bases not matched to a gene: 2. CDR3 length: 13 residues. In DNA, the CDR3 is TGTGCCAGCAGCCAGGACAGGGCCTACGAGCAGTACGTC. It yields the protein CASSQDRAYEQYV.

This clone appeared a single time. The genes are TRBV24-1 and TRBJ2-5, with 7 bases aligning to TRBD2. The CDR3 consists of 16 residues. CDR1 and CDR2 from the germline V gene are KGHDR and SFDVKD. V gave up 4 bases and J gave up 3 bases; unmatched junction bases: 10. This chain's CDR3 is CATSDLSAGEEETQYF. The CDR3 DNA reads as TGTGCCACCAGTGACCTCTCGGCGGGGGAGGAAGAGACCCAGTACTTC.

The chain has TRBV7-2 and TRBJ1-1; maybe TRBD1 (5 bases). This CDR3 comprises 13 residues. The V gene's germline CDR1 is SGHTA and CDR2 FQGNSA. V lost 2 bases, J lost 6 bases, and 10 bases lay in between. CDR3 residues: CASSLIGRAEAFF. Written as DNA, the CDR3 is TGTGCCAGCAGCTTAATTGGCAGGGCTGAAGCTTTCTTT.

The rearrangement uses TRBV7-7 and TRBJ2-3, with TRBD1 matching 9 bases. The CDR3 is made up of 15 amino acids. The germline V gene encodes CDR1 SSHAT and CDR2 FNYEAQ (reference sequence). V trimming: 5 bases; J trimming: 3 bases; junction bases outside the gene matches: 6. CDR3 DNA: TGTGCCAGCAGCCTCGGACAGGGGACAACAGATACGCAGTATTTT. The encoded protein is CASSLGQGTTDTQYF.

This chain connects TRBV5-1 to TRBJ2-3; 7 positions match TRBD1. J was trimmed by 0 bases and V by 6 bases; bases with no gene match: 4. In germline, CDR1 is SGHRS, CDR2 YFSETQ. The length of the CDR3 is 14 residues. The CDR3 sequence is CASKSTGSTDTQYF. The CDR3 DNA is TGCGCCAGCAAATCGACAGGGAGCACAGATACGCAGTATTTT. Full variable domain (remainder filled in from reference TRBV5-1 and TRBJ2-3): KAGVTQTPRYLIKTRGQQVTLSCSPISGHRSVSWYQQTPGQGLQFLFEYFSETQRNKGNFPGRFSGRQFSNSRSEMNVSTLELGDSALYLCASKSTGSTDTQYFGPGTRLTVL.

This sequence joins TRBV24-1 and TRBJ1-4; TRBD1 aligns across 7 bases. V was clipped by 5 bases and J by 6 bases; unmatched bases: 11. Per the germline V gene, CDR1 is KGHDR and CDR2 is SFDVKD. The CDR3 sequence is 16 residues long. The CDR3 protein is CATSVGQVDADEKLFF. CDR3 DNA sequence: TGTGCCACCAGTGTTGGACAGGTCGACGCGGATGAAAAACTGTTTTTT.

This chain uses TRBV30 with TRBJ1-6; a weak D match, TRBD1 (6 bases). CDR3 size: 15 residues. The germline V gene encodes CDR1 GTSNPN and CDR2 SVGIG (reference sequence). V was clipped by 4 bases and J by 4 bases, with 14 bases between them. CDR3 region: CAWTPRGGYNSPLHF. CDR3 nucleotide sequence: TGTGCCTGGACCCCACGAGGGGGATATAATTCACCCCTCCACTTT. Supplemented by reference TRBV30 and TRBJ1-6, the full variable domain reads SQTIHQWPATLVQPVGSPLSLECTVEGTSNPNLYWYRQAAGRGLQLLFYSVGIGQISSEVPQNLSASRPQDRQFILSSKKLLLSDSGFYLCAWTPRGGYNSPLHFGNGTRLTVT.

This clone was detected a few times. The V gene is TRBV28, the J gene TRBJ1-1; D remains unclear. CDR3 size: 13 residues. V was trimmed by 3 bases and J by 6 bases, leaving 11 bases between them. CDR1 is MDHEN, CDR2 SYDVKM, per germline. The CDR3 nucleotides read TGTGCCAGCAGTTTCGTCCAACGGGCTGAAGCTTTCTTT. Translation: CASSFVQRAEAFF.